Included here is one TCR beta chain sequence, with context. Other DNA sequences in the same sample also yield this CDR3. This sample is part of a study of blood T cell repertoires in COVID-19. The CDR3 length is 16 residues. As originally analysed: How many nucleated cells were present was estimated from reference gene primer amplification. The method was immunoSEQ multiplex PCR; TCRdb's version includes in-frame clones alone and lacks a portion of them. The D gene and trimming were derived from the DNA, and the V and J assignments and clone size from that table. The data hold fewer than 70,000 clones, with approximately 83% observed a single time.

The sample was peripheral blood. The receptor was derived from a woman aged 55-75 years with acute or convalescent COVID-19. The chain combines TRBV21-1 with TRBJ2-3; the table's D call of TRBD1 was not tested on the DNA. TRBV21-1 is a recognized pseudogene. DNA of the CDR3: TGTGCCAGCATCGTCCCCCCAGGACAGAAACCAGATACGCAGTATTTT. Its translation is CASIVPPGQKPDTQYF.